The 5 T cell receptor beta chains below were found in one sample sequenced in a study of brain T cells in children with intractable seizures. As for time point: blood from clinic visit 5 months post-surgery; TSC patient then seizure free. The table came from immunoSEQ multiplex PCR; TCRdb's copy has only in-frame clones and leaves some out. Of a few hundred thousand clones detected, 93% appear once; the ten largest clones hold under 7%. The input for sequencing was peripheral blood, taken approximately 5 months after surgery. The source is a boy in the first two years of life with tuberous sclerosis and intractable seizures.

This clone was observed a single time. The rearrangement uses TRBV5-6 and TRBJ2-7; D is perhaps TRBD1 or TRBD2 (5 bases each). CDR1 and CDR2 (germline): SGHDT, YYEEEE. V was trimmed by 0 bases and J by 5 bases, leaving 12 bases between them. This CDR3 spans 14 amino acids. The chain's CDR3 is CASSLGAGTHEQYF. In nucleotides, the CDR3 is TGTGCCAGCAGCTTGGGGGCAGGGACCCACGAGCAGTACTTC. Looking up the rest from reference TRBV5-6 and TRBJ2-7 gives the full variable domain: DAGVTQSPTHLIKTRGQQVTLRCSPKSGHDTVSWYQQALGQGPQFIFQYYEEEERQRGNFPDRFSGHQFPNYSSELNVNALLLGDSALYLCASSLGAGTHEQYFGPGTRLTVT.

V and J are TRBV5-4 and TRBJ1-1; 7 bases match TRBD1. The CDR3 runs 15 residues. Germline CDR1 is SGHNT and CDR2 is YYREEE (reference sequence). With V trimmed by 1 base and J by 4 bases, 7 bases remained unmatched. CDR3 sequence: CASSLQGVVGTEAFF. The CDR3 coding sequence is TGTGCCAGCAGCTTGCAGGGGGTAGTGGGCACTGAAGCTTTCTTT.

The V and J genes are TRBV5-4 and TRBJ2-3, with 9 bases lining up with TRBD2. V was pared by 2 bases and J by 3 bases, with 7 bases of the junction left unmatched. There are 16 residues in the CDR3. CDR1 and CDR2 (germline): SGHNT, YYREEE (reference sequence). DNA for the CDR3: TGTGCCAGCAGCTTCAGCGGGGGGCCGAGTACAGATACGCAGTATTTT. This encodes CASSFSGGPSTDTQYF.

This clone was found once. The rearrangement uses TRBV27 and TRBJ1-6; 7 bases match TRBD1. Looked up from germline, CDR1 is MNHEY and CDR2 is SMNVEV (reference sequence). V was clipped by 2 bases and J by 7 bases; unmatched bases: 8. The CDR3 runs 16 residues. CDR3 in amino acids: CASSLQGGWGNSPLHF. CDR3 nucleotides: TGTGCCAGCAGTTTACAGGGGGGCTGGGGCAATTCACCCCTCCACTTT.

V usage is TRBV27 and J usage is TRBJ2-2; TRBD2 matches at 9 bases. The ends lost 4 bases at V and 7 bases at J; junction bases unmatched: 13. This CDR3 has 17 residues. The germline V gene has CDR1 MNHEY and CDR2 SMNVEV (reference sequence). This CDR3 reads CASSSSSGKVSNGELFF. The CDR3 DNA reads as TGTGCCAGCAGTTCTTCTAGCGGGAAGGTTTCTAACGGGGAGCTGTTTTTT.